This TCR beta chain came from a study of T cell repertoires in cytomegalovirus infection. V was pared by 4 bases and J by 1 base, with 7 bases of the junction left unmatched. Germline values: CDR1 LGHDT, CDR2 YNNKEL (reference sequence). CDR3 length: 15 residues. TCRdb reanalysed the reads using MiXCR and keeps one entry per CDR3 protein. The repertoire has about 920,000 distinct CDR3 sequences, less than 40% of them found once; the top ten carry about 14%. On this clonotype itself: Its antigen is as yet unknown.

V is TRBV3-1 and J is TRBJ2-7; 7 nucleotides line up with TRBD1. Material: cultured CD8+ T cells from PBMCs, obtained from culture after CMV antigen stimulation. The TCR originated in a human donor in good health (CMV status not recorded). Some clones in this sample may be carry-over from other donors' samples. For the CDR3, the DNA is TGTGCCAGCAGCCCGATCCGGACAGGTTCCTACGAGCAGTACTTC. This sequence encodes CASSPIRTGSYEQYF.